Listed below are T cell receptor beta chains from one sample, sequenced in a study of somatic mutations in cytotoxic T cells in rheumatoid arthritis. TCRdb's table, derived via immunoSEQ multiplex PCR, lists solely in-frame clones and lacks some. The top ten clones hold nearly 9% of a sample with roughly 20,000 clones, roughly 87% of them seen once. Sequencing used CD8+ T cells sorted from blood. Receptors were obtained from an adult with rheumatoid arthritis. Both conserved end residues are trimmed from each CDR3.

V,J,length,CDR3
TRBV28,TRBJ2-7,12,AITGGRAWNEQY
TRBV9,TRBJ2-7,13,ASSALDRSPGEQY
TRBV27,TRBJ1-1,13,ASSLSGGWNTEAF
TRBV27,TRBJ2-3,9,ASTGADTQY
TRBV5-6,TRBJ1-1,13,ASSLGGGWEDEAF
TRBV2,TRBJ1-4,12,ASSNIATNEKLF
TRBV5-4,TRBJ2-3,10,ASSLVGDTQY
TRBV6-5,TRBJ2-1,12,ASSYSRGYNEQF
TRBV7-9,TRBJ2-1,13,ASSLLESFYNEQF
TRBV4-1,TRBJ2-7,9,ASSFNYEQY
TRBV6-5,TRBJ2-7,11,ASSAGPPYEQY
TRBV10-3,TRBJ2-7,11,AISPGQSYEQY
TRBV6-5,TRBJ2-3,14,ASSYRPAGDVDTQY
TRBV28,TRBJ1-1,11,ASSLRVLPEAF
TRBV5-5,TRBJ1-1,15,ASSLGQGGTMNTEAF
TRBV19,TRBJ2-7,11,ASSRLAGYDEY
TRBV7-9,TRBJ2-3,17,ASSGRDTLTPARADTQY
TRBV4-2,TRBJ2-1,14,ASSQERGVLYNEQF
TRBV6-1,TRBJ1-2,12,ASTFRGFGYGYT
TRBV27,TRBJ1-3,10,ASTADGNTIY
TRBV4-1,TRBJ2-1,9,ASRSYNEQF
TRBV7-9,TRBJ2-5,14,ASSGGTSGNQETQY
TRBV4-3,TRBJ2-2,13,ASSQGTGRAGELF
TRBV27,TRBJ1-2,12,ATRFGGFFYGYT
TRBV7-9,TRBJ2-7,15,ASSLVSRQIADHEQY
TRBV2,TRBJ2-7,16,ASSTRTVTGASRHEQY
TRBV15,TRBJ1-1,11,ATSLAGNTEAF
TRBV7-7,TRBJ2-7,14,ASSPGTGGRSYEQY
TRBV4-1,TRBJ2-3,12,ASSHGTDTDTQY
TRBV4-2,TRBJ2-1,14,ASSQEGLAGVDEQF
TRBV6-1,TRBJ2-7,11,ASSEGLTYEQY
TRBV27,TRBJ2-5,13,ASSPSQGSDETQY
TRBV28,TRBJ1-5,15,ASSLNYGGRVNQPQH
TRBV5-4,TRBJ2-1,12,ASRPGILRNEQF
TRBV10-2,TRBJ1-2,13,ASSETEISNYGYT
TRBV5-4,TRBJ1-2,14,ASSLAGDSLNYGYT
TRBV27,TRBJ2-1,14,ASSLWLGQSYNEQF
TRBV9,TRBJ1-5,11,PRRYEGNQPQH
TRBV5-4,TRBJ2-3,12,ASRAGTRIDTQY
TRBV20-1,TRBJ2-7,9,SARDPSEQY
TRBV18,TRBJ2-6,12,ASSPGFGANVLT
TRBV4-3,TRBJ1-1,12,ASSHRGGATEAF
TRBV15,TRBJ1-1,11,ATSRGANTEAF
TRBV27,TRBJ2-2,10,ASRGGDGELF
TRBV5-6,TRBJ1-5,13,ASSLGQVGNQPQH
TRBV5-6,TRBJ2-1,14,ASSPAGGRLYNEQF
TRBV15,TRBJ2-7,10,ATSRGLDEQY
TRBV6-6,TRBJ2-1,14,ASSRTTSGSYNEQF
TRBV6-9,TRBJ2-1,17,ASSPAPSGSGGSYNEQF
TRBV12-5,TRBJ1-2,13,ASGFPRDPGYGYT
TRBV6-5,TRBJ1-2,10,ASSQLNYGYT
TRBV19,TRBJ2-1,13,ASSIVSGVVNEQF
TRBV9,TRBJ1-2,12,ASSAGTGGNGYT
TRBV4-3,TRBJ1-2,14,ASSQDSTGAYYGYT
TRBV4-2,TRBJ2-1,14,ASSQEGSITNNEQF